The text below deals with one T cell receptor (beta chain). This entry comes from a study of shared clonotypes between healthy human individuals. Study context: CD4 naive cells filled three plates per donor, CD4 memory three, CD8 naive two and CD8 memory one.

Generated by immunoSEQ multiplex PCR, the TCRdb table keeps only in-frame clones and is missing some. Here the sample spans about 2.3 million clones, 85% to 95% being singletons. Sequences were obtained from naive CD4+ T cells from PBMCs. Subset here: CD45RA+ positively selected. The receptor comes from a man aged 18 to 30 in good health. Some clones in this sample may be carry-over from other donors' samples.

Written as DNA, the CDR3 is TGTGCCAGCAGCGTAGAAGCAGGGTACAACACTGAAGCTTTCTTT. Protein: CASSVEAGYNTEAFF. V is TRBV9 and J is TRBJ1-1, with D possibly TRBD1 on 5 matching bases. The CDR3 is 15 residues long. Looked up from germline, CDR1 is SGDLS and CDR2 is YYNGEE. V lost 0 bases to trimming and J lost 2 bases, with 11 bases between them.